Following are 7 T cell receptor beta chains from one sample sequenced in a study of cytomegalovirus exposure and HLA in healthy donors. Libraries were prepared by immunoSEQ multiplex PCR; TCRdb keeps only in-frame clonotypes and omits some of them. The repertoire consists of about 240,000 clones, with around 86% occurring once and the leading ten covering about 1.2%. Source material: PBMCs. These receptors were collected from a woman aged 25 to 39 in good health and CMV-seropositive.

The chain has TRBV7-2 and TRBJ2-7; D might be TRBD2 (5 bases). CDR3 size: 14 residues. Germline V gene data show CDR1 as SGHTA and CDR2 as FQGNSA. Between the trimmed V and J ends, which lost 5 bases and 3 bases, there was a span of 14 bases. Here the CDR3 DNA reads TGTGCCAGCAGCCAACAAGCCGGGGACTACGAGCAGTACTTC. This translates into CASSQQAGDYEQYF.

The chain has TRBV5-6 and TRBJ1-2, with unresolved D. The CDR3 runs 13 residues. Per germline, CDR1 SGHDT and CDR2 YYEEEE. V lost 0 bases and J 3 bases, leaving 6 bases between the germline ends. The CDR3 reads CASSLGQDYGYTF. For the CDR3, the DNA is TGTGCCAGCAGCTTGGGTCAGGACTATGGCTACACCTTC. Together with reference TRBV5-6 and TRBJ1-2, the CDR3 gives the full variable domain: DAGVTQSPTHLIKTRGQQVTLRCSPKSGHDTVSWYQQALGQGPQFIFQYYEEEERQRGNFPDRFSGHQFPNYSSELNVNALLLGDSALYLCASSLGQDYGYTFGSGTRLTVV.

The chain carries TRBV15 and TRBJ2-1; TRBD1 might be the D (6 bases). The CDR3 has 16 residues. Looked up from germline, CDR1 is LNHNV and CDR2 is YYDKDF (reference sequence). V lost 4 bases, J lost 0 bases, and 13 bases lay in between. CDR3 residues: CATSTGGRDSYNEQFF. The CDR3 DNA sequence: TGTGCCACCAGCACTGGGGGCCGCGACTCCTACAATGAGCAGTTCTTC.

The chain recombines TRBV27 with TRBJ1-4, with 8 bases fitting TRBD1. CDR1 MNHEY and CDR2 SMNVEV come from the germline V gene (reference sequence). CDR3 length: 13 amino acids. V shed 8 bases and J 8 bases; nucleotides not matched to a gene: 7. This chain's CDR3 is CASRDRGYEKLFF. The CDR3 nucleotides read TGTGCCAGCCGTGACAGGGGATACGAAAAACTGTTTTTT.

The V and J genes are TRBV5-1 and TRBJ2-7, with 12 bases fitting TRBD2. This CDR3 is 21 amino acids long. The junction had 24 bases not matched to a gene; V was cut back by 4 bases and J by 4 bases. Germline V CDR1 and CDR2: SGHRS, YFSETQ. The CDR3 region has the DNA TGCGCCAGCAGCGCCCCCCTAAGGGCTAGCGGGAGGGCGAACGAGTTTTACGAGCAGTACTTC. Protein product: CASSAPLRASGRANEFYEQYF. The whole variable domain, filled in from reference TRBV5-1 and TRBJ2-7, reads KAGVTQTPRYLIKTRGQQVTLSCSPISGHRSVSWYQQTPGQGLQFLFEYFSETQRNKGNFPGRFSGRQFSNSRSEMNVSTLELGDSALYLCASSAPLRASGRANEFYEQYFGPGTRLTVT.

The rearrangement joins TRBV6-1 to TRBJ1-1; TRBD1 might be the D (6 bases). Per germline, CDR1 MNHNS and CDR2 SASEGT. The CDR3 is 17 amino acids. With 4 bases removed from V and 0 bases from J, the gap between germline ends came to 18 bases. The CDR3 here is CASSVGRQVFMNTEAFF. As DNA, the CDR3 is TGTGCCAGCAGTGTAGGTCGACAGGTGTTCATGAACACTGAAGCTTTCTTT.

The chain uses TRBV30 and TRBJ1-5, with D perhaps TRBD1 (5 bases). Germline V gene data show CDR1 as GTSNPN and CDR2 as SVGIG (reference sequence). Deletions cut 5 bases from V and 0 bases from J, with 8 bases between. The CDR3 runs to 13 residues. This CDR3 is CAWGQLSNQPQHF. The CDR3 region has the DNA TGTGCCTGGGGACAACTTAGCAATCAGCCCCAGCATTTT. Full variable domain (outside the CDR3, taken from reference TRBV30 and TRBJ1-5): SQTIHQWPATLVQPVGSPLSLECTVEGTSNPNLYWYRQAAGRGLQLLFYSVGIGQISSEVPQNLSASRPQDRQFILSSKKLLLSDSGFYLCAWGQLSNQPQHFGDGTRLSIL.